The source of this T cell receptor beta chain is a study of cytotoxic CD8 clonotypes in ibrutinib-treated CLL. Findings and limits, study-wide: Public clonotypes showed up rarely, and on treatment they shrank or held steady. Clonality at baseline surpassed age-matched healthy donors and tracked circulating CD8+ T-cell counts. Clonality showed a rise at ibrutinib response that reversed toward baseline at progression.

Target depth was 1 in 200,000 to 1 in 1 million T cells, about 10x per clonotype. TCRdb keeps only in-frame clones here, not all; method: immunoSEQ multiplex PCR. The sample records roughly 200,000 clones, roughly 79% being singletons. As regards this clone: What it recognizes is unknown.

This sample comprised PBMCs, obtained after 12 months of ibrutinib treatment. The sequence was obtained from a human donor with chronic lymphocytic leukemia.

DNA of the CDR3: TGTGCCAGCAGCCGGACAGGAAACTATGGCTACACCTTC. Translation gives CASSRTGNYGYTF. V and J are TRBV6-5 and TRBJ1-2; 7 positions agree with TRBD1. The CDR3 totals 13 residues. Trimming at V came to 6 bases and at J to 2 bases, leaving 3 bases not matched to a gene. Germline V gene lookup returns CDR1 MNHEY and CDR2 SVGAGI.